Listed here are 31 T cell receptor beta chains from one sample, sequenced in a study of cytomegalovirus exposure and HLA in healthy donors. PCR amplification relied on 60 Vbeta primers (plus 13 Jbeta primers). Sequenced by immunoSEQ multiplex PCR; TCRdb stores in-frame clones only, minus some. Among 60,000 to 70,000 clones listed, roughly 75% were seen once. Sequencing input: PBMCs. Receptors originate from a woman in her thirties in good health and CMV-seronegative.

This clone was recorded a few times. As DNA, the CDR3 is TGCGCCAGCAGCCAAGATCCAGGGACAGACAACAATGAGCAGTTCTTC. It is translated as CASSQDPGTDNNEQFF. This chain links TRBV4-1 with TRBJ2-1; 7 bases agree with TRBD1. V was clipped by 0 bases and J by 5 bases; unmatched bases: 7. Germline V gene sequence: CDR1 MGHRA, CDR2 YSYEKL. This CDR3 region has 16 residues.

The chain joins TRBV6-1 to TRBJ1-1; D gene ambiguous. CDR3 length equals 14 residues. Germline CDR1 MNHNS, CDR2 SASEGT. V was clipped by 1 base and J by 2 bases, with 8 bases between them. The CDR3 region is CASSEGAPNTEAFF. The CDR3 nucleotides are TGTGCCAGCAGTGAAGGAGCTCCTAACACTGAAGCTTTCTTT.

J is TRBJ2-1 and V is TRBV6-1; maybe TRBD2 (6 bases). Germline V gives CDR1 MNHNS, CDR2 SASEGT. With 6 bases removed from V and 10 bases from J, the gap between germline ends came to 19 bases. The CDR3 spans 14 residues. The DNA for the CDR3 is TGTGCCAGCAGGAAGGGGACTCTCGTCGGGGAGCAGTTCTTC. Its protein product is CASRKGTLVGEQFF.

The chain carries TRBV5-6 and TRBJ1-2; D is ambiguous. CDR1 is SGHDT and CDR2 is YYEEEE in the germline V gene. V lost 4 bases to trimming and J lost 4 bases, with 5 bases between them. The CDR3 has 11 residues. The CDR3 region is CASSTGYGYTF. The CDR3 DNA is TGTGCCAGCAGCACGGGCTATGGCTACACCTTC.

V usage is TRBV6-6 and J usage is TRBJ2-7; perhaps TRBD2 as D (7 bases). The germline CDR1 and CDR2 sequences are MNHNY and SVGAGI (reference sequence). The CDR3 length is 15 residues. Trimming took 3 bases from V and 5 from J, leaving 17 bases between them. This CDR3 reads CASSYRFGGLDEQYF. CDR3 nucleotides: TGTGCCAGCAGTTATAGGTTCGGGGGGCTAGACGAGCAGTACTTC.

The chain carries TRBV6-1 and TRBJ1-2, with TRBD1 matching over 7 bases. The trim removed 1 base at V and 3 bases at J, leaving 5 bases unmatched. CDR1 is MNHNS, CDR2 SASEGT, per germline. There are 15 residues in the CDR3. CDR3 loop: CASSEGDSAHYGYTF. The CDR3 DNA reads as TGTGCCAGCAGTGAAGGGGACAGCGCACACTATGGCTACACCTTC.

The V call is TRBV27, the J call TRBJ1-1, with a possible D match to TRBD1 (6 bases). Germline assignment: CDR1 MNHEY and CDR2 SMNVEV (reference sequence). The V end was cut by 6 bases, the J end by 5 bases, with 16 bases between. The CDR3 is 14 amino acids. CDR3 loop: CASRKNRANTEAFF. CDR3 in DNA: TGTGCCAGCAGGAAGAACAGGGCAAATACTGAAGCTTTCTTT.

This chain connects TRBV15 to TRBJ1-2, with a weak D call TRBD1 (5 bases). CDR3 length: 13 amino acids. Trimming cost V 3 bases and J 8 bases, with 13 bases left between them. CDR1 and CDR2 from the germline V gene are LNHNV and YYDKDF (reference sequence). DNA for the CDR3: TGTGCCACCAGCAGGGACATCCGGCGAGGCTACACCTTC. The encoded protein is CATSRDIRRGYTF. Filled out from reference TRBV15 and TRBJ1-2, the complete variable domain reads DAMVIQNPRYQVTQFGKPVTLSCSQTLNHNVMYWYQQKSSQAPKLLFHYYDKDFNNEADTPDNFQSRRPNTSFCFLDIRSPGLGDTAMYLCATSRDIRRGYTFGSGTRLTVV.

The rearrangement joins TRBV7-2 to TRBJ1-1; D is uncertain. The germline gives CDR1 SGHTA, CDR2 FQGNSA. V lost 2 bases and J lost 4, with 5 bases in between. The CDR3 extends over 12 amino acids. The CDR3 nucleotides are TGTGCCAGCAGCTTACCCGGCACTGAAGCTTTCTTT. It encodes CASSLPGTEAFF. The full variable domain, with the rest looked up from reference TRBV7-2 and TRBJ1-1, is GAGVSQSPSNKVTEKGKDVELRCDPISGHTALYWYRQSLGQGLEFLIYFQGNSAPDKSGLPSDRFSAERTGGSVSTLTIQRTQQEDSAVYLCASSLPGTEAFFGQGTRLTVV.

This CDR3 reads CASSLPTGFNEKLFF. Here the CDR3 DNA reads TGTGCCAGCAGCTTACCCACAGGGTTTAATGAAAAACTGTTTTTT. The V and J genes are TRBV7-9 and TRBJ1-4; TRBD1 is a possible D gene (6 bases). Germline CDR1 SEHNR, CDR2 FQNEAQ (reference sequence). V lost 2 bases, J lost 4 bases, and 11 bases lay in between. The CDR3 consists of 15 residues.

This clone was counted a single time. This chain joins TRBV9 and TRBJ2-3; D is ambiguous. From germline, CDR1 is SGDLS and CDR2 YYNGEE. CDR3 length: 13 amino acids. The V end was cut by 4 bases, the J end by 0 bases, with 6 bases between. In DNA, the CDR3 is TGTGCCAGCAGCCCCCTTAGCACAGATACGCAGTATTTT. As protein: CASSPLSTDTQYF.

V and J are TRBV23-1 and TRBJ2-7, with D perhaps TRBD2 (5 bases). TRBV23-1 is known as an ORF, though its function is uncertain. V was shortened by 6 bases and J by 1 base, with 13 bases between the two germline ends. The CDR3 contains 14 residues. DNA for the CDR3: TGCGCCAGCAGCCTCGGGCGGGCATCCTACGAGCAGTACTTC. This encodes CASSLGRASYEQYF.

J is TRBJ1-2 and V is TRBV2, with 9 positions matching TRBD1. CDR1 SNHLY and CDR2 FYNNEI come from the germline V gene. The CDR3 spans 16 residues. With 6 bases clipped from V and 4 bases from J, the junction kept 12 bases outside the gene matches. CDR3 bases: TGTGCCAGCAGACACGTACAGGGGGCGAGGAGCTATGGCTACACCTTC. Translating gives CASRHVQGARSYGYTF. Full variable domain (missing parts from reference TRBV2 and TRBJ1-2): EPEVTQTPSHQVTQMGQEVILRCVPISNHLYFYWYRQILGQKVEFLVSFYNNEISEKSEIFDDQFSVERPDGSNFTLKIRSTKLEDSAMYFCASRHVQGARSYGYTFGSGTRLTVV.

This CDR3 reads CASKPLGDTEAFF. As DNA, the CDR3 is TGTGCCAGCAAGCCGTTAGGGGACACTGAAGCTTTCTTT. This chain joins TRBV27 and TRBJ1-1, with D maybe TRBD1 (5 bases). The CDR3 loop spans 13 amino acids. V lost 7 bases and J 3 bases, leaving 12 bases between the germline ends. Germline CDR1 MNHEY, CDR2 SMNVEV (reference sequence).

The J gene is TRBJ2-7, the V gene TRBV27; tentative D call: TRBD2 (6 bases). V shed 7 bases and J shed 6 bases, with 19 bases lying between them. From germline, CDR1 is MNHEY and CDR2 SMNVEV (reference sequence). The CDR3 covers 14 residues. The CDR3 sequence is CASNVRGFLGEQYF. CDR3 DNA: TGTGCCAGCAATGTTCGGGGGTTCCTAGGCGAGCAGTACTTC.

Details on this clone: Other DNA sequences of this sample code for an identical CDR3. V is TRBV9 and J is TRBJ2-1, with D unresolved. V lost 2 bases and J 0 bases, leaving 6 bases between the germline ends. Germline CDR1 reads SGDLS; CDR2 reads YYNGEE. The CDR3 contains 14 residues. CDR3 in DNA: TGTGCCAGCAGCGTTGGCGGCTCCTACAATGAGCAGTTCTTC. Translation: CASSVGGSYNEQFF.

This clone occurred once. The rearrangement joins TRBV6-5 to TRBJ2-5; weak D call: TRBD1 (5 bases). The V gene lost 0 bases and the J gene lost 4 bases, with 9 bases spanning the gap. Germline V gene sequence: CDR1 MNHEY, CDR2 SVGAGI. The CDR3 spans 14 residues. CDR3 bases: TGTGCCAGCAGTTACTCGAGACAGTTAGAGACCCAGTACTTC. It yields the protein CASSYSRQLETQYF.

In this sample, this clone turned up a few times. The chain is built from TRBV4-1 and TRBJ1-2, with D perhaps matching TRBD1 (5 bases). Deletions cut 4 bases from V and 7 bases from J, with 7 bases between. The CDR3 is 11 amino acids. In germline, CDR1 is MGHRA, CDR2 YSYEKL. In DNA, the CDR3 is TGCGCCAGCAGCCCTGGGGCTGGCTACACCTTC. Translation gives CASSPGAGYTF.

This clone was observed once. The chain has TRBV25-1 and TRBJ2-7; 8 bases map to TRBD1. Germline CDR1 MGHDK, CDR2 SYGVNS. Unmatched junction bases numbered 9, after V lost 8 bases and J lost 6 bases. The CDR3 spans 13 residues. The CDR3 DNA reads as TGTGCCAGCTCCCCAGGGGGCCTAAGCGAGCAGTACTTC. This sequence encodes CASSPGGLSEQYF.

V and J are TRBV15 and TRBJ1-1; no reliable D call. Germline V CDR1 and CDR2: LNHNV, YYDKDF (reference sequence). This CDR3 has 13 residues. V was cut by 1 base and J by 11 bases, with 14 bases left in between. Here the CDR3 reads CATSRVGRAVAFF. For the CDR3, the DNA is TGTGCCACCAGCAGAGTAGGGAGGGCCGTGGCTTTCTTT.

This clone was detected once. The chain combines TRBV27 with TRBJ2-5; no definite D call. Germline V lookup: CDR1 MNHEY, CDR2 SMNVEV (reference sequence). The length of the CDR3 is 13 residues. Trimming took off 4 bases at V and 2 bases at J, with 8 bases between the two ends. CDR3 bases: TGTGCCAGCAGTTCCGGGTGGCAAGAGACCCAGTACTTC. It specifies CASSSGWQETQYF.

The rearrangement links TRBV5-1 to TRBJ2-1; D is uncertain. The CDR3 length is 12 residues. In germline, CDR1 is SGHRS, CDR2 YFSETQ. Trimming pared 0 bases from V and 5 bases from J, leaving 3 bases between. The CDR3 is CASSLGDNEQFF. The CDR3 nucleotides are TGCGCCAGCAGCTTGGGAGACAATGAGCAGTTCTTC. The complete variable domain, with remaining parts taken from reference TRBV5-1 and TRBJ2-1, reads KAGVTQTPRYLIKTRGQQVTLSCSPISGHRSVSWYQQTPGQGLQFLFEYFSETQRNKGNFPGRFSGRQFSNSRSEMNVSTLELGDSALYLCASSLGDNEQFFGPGTRLTVL.

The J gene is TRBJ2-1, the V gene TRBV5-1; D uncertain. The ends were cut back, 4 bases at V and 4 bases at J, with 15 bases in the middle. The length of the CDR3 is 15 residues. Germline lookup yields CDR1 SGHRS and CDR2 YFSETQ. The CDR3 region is CASSMQYGPYNEQFF. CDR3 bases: TGCGCCAGCAGCATGCAATACGGTCCTTACAATGAGCAGTTCTTC.

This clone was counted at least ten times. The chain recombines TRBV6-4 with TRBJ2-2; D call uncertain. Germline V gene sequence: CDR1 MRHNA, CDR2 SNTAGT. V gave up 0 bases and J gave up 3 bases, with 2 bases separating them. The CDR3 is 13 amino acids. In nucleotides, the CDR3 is TGTGCCAGCAGTGACTCCGACACCGGGGAGCTGTTTTTT. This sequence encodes CASSDSDTGELFF.

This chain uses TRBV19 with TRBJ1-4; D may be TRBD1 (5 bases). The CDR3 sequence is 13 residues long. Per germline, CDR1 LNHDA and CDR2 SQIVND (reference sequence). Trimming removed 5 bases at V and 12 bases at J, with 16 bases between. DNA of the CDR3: TGTGCCAGTAGTTCCCGACAGTTCCTTGAACTGTTTTTT. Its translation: CASSSRQFLELFF.

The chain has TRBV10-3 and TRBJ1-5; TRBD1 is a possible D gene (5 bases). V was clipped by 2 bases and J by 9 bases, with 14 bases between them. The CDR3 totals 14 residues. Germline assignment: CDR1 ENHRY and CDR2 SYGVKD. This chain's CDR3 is CAISEGQGLWPQHF. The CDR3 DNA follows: TGTGCCATCAGTGAGGGACAAGGCCTGTGGCCCCAGCATTTT.

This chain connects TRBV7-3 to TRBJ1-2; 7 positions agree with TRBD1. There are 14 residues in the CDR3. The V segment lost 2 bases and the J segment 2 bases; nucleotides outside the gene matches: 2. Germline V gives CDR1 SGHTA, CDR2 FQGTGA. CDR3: CASSLGRGNYGYTF. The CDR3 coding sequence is TGTGCCAGCAGCTTAGGCAGGGGGAACTATGGCTACACCTTC.

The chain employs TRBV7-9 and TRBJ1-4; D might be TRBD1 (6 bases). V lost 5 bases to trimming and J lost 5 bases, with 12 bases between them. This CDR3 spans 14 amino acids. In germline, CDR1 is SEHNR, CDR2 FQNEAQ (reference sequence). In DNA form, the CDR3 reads TGTGCCAGCAGCCTGGACAGTGTAAATGAAAAACTGTTTTTT. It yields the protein CASSLDSVNEKLFF.

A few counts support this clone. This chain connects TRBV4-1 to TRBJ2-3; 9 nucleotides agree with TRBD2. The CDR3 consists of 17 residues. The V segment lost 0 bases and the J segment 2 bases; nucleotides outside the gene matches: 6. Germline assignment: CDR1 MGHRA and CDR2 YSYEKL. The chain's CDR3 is CASSQDRAGGPTDTQYF. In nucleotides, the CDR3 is TGCGCCAGCAGCCAAGATCGGGCGGGAGGGCCCACAGATACGCAGTATTTT.

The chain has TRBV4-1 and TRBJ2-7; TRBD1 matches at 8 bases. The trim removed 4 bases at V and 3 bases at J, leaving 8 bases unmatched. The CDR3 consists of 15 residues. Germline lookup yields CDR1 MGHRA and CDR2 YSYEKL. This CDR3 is CASSPTGAEDYEQYF. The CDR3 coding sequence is TGCGCCAGCAGCCCGACAGGGGCGGAGGACTACGAGCAGTACTTC.

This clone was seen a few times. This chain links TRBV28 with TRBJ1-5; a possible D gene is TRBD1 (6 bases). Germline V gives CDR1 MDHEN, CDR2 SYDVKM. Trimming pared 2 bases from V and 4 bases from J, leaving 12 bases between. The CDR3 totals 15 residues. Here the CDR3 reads CASSLLTGRNQPQHF. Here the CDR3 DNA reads TGTGCCAGCAGTTTACTGACAGGACGAAATCAGCCCCAGCATTTT.